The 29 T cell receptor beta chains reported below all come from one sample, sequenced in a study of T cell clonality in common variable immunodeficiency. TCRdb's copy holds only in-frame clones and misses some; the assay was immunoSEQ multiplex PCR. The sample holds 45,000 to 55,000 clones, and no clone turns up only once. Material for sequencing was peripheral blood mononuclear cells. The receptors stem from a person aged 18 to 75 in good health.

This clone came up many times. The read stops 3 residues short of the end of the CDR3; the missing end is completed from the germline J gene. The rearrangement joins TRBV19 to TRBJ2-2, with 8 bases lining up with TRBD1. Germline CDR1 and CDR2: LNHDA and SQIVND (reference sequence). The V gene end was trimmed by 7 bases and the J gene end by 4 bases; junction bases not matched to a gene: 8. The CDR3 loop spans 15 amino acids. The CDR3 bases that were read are TGTGCCAGTACCTTCGACAGGGGTGGCACCGGGGAG. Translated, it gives CASTFDRGGTGE. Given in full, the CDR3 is CASTFDRGGTGELFF. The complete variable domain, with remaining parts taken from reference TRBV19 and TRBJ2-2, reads DGGITQSPKYLFRKEGQNVTLSCEQNLNHDAMYWYRQDPGQGLRLIYYSQIVNDFQKGDIAEGYSVSREKKESFPLTVTSAQKNPTAFYLCASTFDRGGTGELFFGEGSRLTVL.

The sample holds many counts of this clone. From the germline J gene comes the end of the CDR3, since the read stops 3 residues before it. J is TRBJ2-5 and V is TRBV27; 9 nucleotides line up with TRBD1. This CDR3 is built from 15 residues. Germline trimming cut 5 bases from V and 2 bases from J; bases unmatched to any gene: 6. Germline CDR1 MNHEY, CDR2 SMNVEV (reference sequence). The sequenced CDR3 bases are TGTGCCAGCAGTACCCGGGACAGGGCTCAAGAGACC. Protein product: CASSTRDRAQET. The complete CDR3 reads CASSTRDRAQETQYF.

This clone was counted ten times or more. The DNA read from the CDR3 is TGTGCCAGCAGCTTGGGGGTAGCGTTT. Protein product: CASSLGVAF. The full CDR3 protein is CASSLGVAFQYF. The chain recombines TRBV5-6 with TRBJ2-4; D is possibly TRBD2 (5 bases). The sequence runs out 3 residues before the end of the CDR3; the remainder is reconstructed from the germline J gene. This CDR3 contains 12 residues. Germline V gene sequence: CDR1 SGHDT, CDR2 YYEEEE.

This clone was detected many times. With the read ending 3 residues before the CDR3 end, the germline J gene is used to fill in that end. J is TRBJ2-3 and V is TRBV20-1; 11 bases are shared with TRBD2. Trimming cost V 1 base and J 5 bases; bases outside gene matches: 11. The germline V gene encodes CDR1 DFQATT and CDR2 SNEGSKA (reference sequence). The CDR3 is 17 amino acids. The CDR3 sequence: CSARVPGTSGTGDTQYF. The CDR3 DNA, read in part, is TGCAGTGCTAGAGTGCCCGGGACTAGCGGTACGGGAGATACG.

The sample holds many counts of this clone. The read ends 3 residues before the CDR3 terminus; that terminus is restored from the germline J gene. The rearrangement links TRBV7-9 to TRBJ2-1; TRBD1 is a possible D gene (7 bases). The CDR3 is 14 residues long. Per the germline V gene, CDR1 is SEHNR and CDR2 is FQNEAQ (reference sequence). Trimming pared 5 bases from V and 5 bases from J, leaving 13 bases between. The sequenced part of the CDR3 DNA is TGTGCCAGCAGCCGCGGGGACAGAGACAATGAG. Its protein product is CASSRGDRDNE. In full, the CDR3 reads CASSRGDRDNEQFF.

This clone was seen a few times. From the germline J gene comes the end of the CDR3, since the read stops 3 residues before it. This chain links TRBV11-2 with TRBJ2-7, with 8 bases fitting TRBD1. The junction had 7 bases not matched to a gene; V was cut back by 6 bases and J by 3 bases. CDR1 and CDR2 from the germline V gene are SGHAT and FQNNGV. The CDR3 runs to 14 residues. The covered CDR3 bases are TGTGCCAGCAGGGCCGGGACAGGAGTCTACGAG. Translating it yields CASRAGTGVYE. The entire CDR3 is CASRAGTGVYEQYF.

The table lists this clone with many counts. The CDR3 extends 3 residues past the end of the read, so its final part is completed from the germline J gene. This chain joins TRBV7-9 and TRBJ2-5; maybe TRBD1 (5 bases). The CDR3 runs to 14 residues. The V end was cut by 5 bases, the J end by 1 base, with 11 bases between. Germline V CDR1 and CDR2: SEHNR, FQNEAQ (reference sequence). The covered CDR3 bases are TGTGCCAGCAGCCTTAGGACAAGCCAAGAGACC. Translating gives CASSLRTSQET. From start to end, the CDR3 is CASSLRTSQETQYF.

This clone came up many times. The DNA read from the CDR3 is TGTGCCAGCAGTCCGGGACTAGCGGGAGCCTACGAG. Protein sequence: CASSPGLAGAYE. The whole CDR3 protein reads CASSPGLAGAYEQYF. This chain joins TRBV6-2 or TRBV6-3 and TRBJ2-7; 14 bases are shared with TRBD2. The CDR3 goes on 3 residues after the read ends, and that part is filled in from the germline J gene. Germline loops: CDR1 MNHEY, CDR2 SVGEGT. The CDR3 is made up of 15 amino acids. V shed 5 bases and J 2 bases; nucleotides not matched to a gene: 2.

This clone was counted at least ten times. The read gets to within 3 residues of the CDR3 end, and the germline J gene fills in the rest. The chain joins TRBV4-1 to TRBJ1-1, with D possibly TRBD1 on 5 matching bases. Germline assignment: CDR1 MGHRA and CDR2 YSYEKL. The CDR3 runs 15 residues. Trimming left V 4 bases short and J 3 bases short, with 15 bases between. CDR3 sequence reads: CASSLQERGDTEAFF. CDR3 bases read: TGCGCCAGCAGCCTGCAAGAAAGAGGGGACACTGAA.

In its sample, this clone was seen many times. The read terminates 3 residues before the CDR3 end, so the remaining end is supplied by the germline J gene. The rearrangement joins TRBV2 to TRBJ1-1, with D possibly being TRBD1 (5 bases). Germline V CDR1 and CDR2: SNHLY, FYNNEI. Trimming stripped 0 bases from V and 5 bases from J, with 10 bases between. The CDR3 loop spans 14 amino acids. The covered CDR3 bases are TGTGCCAGCAGTGAAGCGGCGGGGGTTACTGAA. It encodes CASSEAAGVTE. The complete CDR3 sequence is CASSEAAGVTEAFF.

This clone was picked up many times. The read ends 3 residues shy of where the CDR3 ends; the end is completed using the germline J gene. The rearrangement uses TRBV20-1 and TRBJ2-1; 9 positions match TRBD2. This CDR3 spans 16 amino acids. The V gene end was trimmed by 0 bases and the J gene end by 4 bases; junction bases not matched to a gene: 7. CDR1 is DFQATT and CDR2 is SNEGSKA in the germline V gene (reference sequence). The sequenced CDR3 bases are TGCAGTGCTAGAGATTTGCGGGAGGGCCCGTACAATGAG. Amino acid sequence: CSARDLREGPYNE. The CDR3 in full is CSARDLREGPYNEQFF.

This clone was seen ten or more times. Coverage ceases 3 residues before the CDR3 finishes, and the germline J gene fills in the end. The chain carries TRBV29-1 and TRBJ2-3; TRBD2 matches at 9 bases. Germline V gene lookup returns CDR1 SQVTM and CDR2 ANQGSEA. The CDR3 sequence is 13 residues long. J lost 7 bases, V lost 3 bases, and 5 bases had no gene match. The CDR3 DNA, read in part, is TGCAGCGTTGAGGGACTAGCTACAAATACG. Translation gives CSVEGLATNT. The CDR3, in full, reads CSVEGLATNTQYF.

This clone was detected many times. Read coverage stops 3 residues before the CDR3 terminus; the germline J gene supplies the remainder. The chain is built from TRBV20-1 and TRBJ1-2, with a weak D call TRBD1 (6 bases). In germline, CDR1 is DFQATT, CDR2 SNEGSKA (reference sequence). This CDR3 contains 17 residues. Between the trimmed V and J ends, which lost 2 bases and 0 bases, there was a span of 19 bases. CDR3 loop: CSARRQVVGIANYGYTF. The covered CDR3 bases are TGCAGTGCTAGACGACAGGTCGTGGGCATAGCTAACTATGGC.

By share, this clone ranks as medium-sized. The CDR3 reads CASSYLQSEKLFF. The DNA read from the CDR3 is TGTGCCAGCAGTTACTTACAGAGTGAAAAA. This chain uses TRBV6-2 or TRBV6-3 with TRBJ1-4; the D is unclear. The read finishes 3 residues shy of the CDR3 end, and the germline J gene is used to complete it. V was clipped by 1 base and J by 7 bases, with 7 bases between them. The CDR3 is made up of 13 amino acids. Germline V gene sequence: CDR1 MNHEY, CDR2 SVGEGT.

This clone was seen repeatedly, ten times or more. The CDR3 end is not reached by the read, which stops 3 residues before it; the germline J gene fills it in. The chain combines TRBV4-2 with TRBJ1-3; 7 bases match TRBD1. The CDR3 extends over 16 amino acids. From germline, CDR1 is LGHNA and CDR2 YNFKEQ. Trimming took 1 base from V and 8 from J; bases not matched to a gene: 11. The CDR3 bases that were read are TGTGCCAGCAGCCAAGCCAGGGGGACCGTCGGGGACACC. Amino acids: CASSQARGTVGDT. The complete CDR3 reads CASSQARGTVGDTIYF.

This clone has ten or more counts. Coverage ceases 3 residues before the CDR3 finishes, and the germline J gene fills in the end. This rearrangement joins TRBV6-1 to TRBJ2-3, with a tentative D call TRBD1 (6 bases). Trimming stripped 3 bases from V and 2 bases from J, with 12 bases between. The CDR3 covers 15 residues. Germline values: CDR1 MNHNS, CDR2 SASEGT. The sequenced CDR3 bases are TGTGCCAGCAGTGAGGGGGCTTGGGCCACAGATACG. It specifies CASSEGAWATDT. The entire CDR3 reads CASSEGAWATDTQYF.

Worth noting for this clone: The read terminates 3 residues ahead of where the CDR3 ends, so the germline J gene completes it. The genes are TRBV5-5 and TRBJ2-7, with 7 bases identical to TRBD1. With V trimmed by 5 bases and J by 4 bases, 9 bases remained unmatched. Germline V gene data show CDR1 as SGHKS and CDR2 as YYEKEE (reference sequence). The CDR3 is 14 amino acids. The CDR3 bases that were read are TGTGCCAGCAGTTCCGGGACAGCTCCTTACGAG. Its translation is CASSSGTAPYE. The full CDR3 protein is CASSSGTAPYEQYF. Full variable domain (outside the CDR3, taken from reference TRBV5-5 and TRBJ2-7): DAGVTQSPTHLIKTRGQQVTLRCSPISGHKSVSWYQQVLGQGPQFIFQYYEKEERGRGNFPDRFSARQFPNYSSELNVNALLLGDSALYLCASSSGTAPYEQYFGPGTRLTVT.

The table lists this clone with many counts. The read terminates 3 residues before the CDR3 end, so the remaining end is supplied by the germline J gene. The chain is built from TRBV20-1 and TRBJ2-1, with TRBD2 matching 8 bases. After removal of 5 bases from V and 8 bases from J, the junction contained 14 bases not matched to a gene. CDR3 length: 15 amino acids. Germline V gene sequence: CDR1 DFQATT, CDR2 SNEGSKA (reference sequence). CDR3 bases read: TGCAGTGCTCCACAAATCGGGACTAGGAGGGATGAG. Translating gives CSAPQIGTRRDE. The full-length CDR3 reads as CSAPQIGTRRDEQFF.

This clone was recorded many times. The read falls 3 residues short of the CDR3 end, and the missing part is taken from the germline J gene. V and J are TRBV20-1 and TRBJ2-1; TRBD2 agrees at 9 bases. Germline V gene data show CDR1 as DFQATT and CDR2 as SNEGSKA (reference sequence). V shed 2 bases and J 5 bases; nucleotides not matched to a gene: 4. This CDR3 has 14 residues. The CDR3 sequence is CSARLTSGDNEQFF. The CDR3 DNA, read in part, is TGCAGTGCTAGATTGACTAGCGGCGACAATGAG.

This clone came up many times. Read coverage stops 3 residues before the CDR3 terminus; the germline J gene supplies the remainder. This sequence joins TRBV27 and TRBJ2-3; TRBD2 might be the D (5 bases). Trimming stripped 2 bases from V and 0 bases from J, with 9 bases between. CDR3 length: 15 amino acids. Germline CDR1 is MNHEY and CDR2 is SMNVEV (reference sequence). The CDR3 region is CASSLSGVSTDTQYF. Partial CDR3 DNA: TGTGCCAGCAGTTTAAGCGGAGTCAGCACAGATACG.

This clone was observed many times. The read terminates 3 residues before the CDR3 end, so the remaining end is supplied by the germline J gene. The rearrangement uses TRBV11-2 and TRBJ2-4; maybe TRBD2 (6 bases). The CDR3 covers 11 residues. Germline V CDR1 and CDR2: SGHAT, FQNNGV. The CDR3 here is CASSLSGGQYF. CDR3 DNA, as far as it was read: TGTGCCAGCAGCTTATCCGGGGGT.

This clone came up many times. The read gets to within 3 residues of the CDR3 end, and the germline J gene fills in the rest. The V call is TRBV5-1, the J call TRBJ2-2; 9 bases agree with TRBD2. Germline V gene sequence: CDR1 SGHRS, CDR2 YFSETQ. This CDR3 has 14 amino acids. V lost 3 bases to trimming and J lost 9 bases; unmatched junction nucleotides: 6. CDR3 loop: CASSYSGSSWELFF. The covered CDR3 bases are TGCGCCAGCAGCTATAGCGGGAGTAGCTGGGAG.

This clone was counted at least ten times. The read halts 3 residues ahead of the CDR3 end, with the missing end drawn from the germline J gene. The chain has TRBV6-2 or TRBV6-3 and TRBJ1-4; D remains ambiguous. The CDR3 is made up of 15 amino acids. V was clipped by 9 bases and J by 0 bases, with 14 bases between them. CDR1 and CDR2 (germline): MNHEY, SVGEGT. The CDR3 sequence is CASSKKEATNEKLFF. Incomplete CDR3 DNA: TGTGCCAGTTCAAAGAAAGAGGCAACTAATGAAAAA.

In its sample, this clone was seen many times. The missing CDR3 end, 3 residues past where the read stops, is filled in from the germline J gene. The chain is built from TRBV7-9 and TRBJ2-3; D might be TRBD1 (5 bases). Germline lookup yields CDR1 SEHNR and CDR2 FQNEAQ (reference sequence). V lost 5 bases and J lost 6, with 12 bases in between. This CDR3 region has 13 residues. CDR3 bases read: TGTGCCAGCAGCAAGGACACGATGGATACG. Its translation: CASSKDTMDT. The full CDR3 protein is CASSKDTMDTQYF.

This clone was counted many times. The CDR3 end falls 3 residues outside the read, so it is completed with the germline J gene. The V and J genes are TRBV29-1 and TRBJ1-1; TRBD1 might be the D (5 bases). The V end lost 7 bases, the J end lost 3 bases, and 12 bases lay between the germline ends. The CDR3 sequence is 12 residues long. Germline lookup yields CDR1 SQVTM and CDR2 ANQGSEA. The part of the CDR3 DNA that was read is TGCAGCGCCCCGGGGGTTTACACTGAA. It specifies CSAPGVYTE. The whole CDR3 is CSAPGVYTEAFF.

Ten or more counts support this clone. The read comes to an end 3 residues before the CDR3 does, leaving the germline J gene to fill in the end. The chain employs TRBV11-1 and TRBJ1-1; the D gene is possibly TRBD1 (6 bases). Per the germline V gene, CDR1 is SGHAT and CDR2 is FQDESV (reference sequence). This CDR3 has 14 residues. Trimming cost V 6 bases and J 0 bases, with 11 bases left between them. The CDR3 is CASRMRGLNTEAFF. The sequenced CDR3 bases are TGTGCCAGCAGGATGAGGGGGTTGAACACTGAA.

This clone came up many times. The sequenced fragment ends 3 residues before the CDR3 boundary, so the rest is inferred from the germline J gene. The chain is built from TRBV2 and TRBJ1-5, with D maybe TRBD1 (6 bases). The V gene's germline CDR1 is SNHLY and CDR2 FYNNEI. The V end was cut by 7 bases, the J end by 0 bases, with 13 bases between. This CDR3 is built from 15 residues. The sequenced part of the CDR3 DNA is TGTGCCAGCACAAGAGAACAGGGTAGCAATCAGCCC. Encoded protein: CASTREQGSNQP. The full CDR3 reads CASTREQGSNQPQHF.

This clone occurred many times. The covered CDR3 bases are TGCAGTGCAGGGGCCTGGGAAAAA. Protein sequence: CSAGAWEK. The entire CDR3 reads CSAGAWEKLFF. The rearrangement joins TRBV20-1 to TRBJ1-4; a possible D gene is TRBD1 (5 bases). The read ends 3 residues before the CDR3 terminus; that terminus is restored from the germline J gene. This CDR3 is built from 11 residues. V was trimmed by 6 bases and J by 8 bases, leaving 10 bases between them. The germline V gene encodes CDR1 DFQATT and CDR2 SNEGSKA (reference sequence).

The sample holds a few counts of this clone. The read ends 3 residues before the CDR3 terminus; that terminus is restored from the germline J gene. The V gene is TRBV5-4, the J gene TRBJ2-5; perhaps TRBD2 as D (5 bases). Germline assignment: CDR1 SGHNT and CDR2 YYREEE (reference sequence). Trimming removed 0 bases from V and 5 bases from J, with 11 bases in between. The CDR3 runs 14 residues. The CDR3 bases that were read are TGTGCCAGCAGCTTGGCAGCGGATCGGGAGACC. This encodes CASSLAADRET. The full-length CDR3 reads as CASSLAADRETQYF.